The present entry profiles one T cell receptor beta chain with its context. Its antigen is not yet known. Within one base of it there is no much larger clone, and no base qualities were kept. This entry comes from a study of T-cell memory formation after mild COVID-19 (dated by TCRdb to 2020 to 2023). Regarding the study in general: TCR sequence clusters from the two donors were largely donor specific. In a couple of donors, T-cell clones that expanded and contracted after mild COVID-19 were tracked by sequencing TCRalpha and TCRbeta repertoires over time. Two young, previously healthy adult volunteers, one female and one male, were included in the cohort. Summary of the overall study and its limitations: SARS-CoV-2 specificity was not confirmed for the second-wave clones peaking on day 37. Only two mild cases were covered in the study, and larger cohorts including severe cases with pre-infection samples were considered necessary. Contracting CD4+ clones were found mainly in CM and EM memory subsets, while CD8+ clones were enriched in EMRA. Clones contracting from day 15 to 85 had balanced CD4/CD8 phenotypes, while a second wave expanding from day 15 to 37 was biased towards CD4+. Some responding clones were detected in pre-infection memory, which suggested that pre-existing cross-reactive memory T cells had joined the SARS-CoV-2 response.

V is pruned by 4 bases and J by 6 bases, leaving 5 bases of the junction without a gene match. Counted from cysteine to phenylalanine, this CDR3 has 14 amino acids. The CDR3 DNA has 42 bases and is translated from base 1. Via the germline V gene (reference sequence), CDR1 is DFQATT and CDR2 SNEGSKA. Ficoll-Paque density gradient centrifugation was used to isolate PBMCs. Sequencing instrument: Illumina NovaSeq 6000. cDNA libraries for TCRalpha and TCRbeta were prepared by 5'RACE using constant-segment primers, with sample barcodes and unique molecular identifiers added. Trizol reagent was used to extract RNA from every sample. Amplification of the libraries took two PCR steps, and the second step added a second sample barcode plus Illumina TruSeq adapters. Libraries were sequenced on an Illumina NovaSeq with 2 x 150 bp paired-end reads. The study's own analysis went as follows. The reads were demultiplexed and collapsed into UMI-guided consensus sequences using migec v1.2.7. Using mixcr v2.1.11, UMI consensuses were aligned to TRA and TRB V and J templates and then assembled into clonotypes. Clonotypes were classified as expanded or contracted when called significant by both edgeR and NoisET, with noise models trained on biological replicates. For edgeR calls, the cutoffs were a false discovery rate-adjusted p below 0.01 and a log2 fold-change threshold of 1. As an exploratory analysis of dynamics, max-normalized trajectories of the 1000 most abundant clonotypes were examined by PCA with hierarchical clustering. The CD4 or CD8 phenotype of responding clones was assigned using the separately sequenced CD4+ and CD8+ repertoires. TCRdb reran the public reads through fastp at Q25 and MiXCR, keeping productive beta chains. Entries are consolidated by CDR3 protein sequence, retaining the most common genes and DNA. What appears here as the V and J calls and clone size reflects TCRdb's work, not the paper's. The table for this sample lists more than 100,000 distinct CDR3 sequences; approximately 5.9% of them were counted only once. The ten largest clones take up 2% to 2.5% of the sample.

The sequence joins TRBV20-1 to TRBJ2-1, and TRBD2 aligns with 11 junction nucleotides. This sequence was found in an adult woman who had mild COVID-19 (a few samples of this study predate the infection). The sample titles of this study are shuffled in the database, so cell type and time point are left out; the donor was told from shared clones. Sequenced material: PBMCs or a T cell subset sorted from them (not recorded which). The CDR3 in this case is CSAKLAGVGNEQFF. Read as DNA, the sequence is TGCAGTGCTAAACTAGCGGGAGTAGGCAATGAGCAGTTCTTC.